This T cell receptor beta chain is from a study of cytomegalovirus exposure and HLA in healthy donors. Overall study: Of the donors genotyped, approximately 400 in all, over 80% fell in the Caucasian-associated ancestry cluster. Findings and caveats of the study: Follow-up analysis found HLA locus-dependent TCR association rates, highest for DRB1 and lowest for HLA-C.

J gave up 3 bases and V 10 bases, and 12 bases lay outside the gene matches. Per germline, CDR1 SNHLY and CDR2 FYNNEI. This CDR3 contains 15 residues. It was with 60 Vbeta and 13 Jbeta primers that the PCR ran. This table comes from immunoSEQ multiplex PCR, and its TCRdb copy is limited to in-frame clones, with some not included. This table holds around 150,000 clones, approximately 80% found once. Concerning this clone: Antigen specificity is unknown.

This receptor was identified in a man younger than 35 in good health and CMV-seropositive. The sample taken for sequencing was PBMCs. The rearrangement uses TRBV2 and TRBJ2-1; 7 bases are a match to TRBD2. CDR3 bases: TGTGCCATACAACCGGGACTACCTGTCTACAATGAGCAGTTCTTC. It specifies CAIQPGLPVYNEQFF.